This TCR beta chain is from a study of cytomegalovirus exposure and HLA in healthy donors. The length of the CDR3 is 15 residues. V was clipped by 3 bases and J by 0 bases; unmatched bases: 2. Germline CDR1 SGHTA, CDR2 FQGNSA. Both 60 Vbeta primers and 13 Jbeta primers went into the PCR. Method: immunoSEQ multiplex PCR; TCRdb's copy keeps in-frame clones and lacks some. The sample consists of 180,000 or so clones, around 80% of them appearing once. Regarding the study as a whole: What was likely a sequencing artifact was a cluster of highly shared sequence variants.

Remarks on this clone: Its cognate antigen is unknown. This CDR3 is also generated by other DNA sequences in the sample.

The genes are TRBV7-2 and TRBJ2-1; 7 nucleotides line up with TRBD2. The sequenced sample was PBMCs. The TCR comes from a woman aged 45-60 years in good health and CMV-seronegative. The CDR3 sequence: CASSLGRGSYNEQFF. The CDR3 nucleotides are TGTGCCAGCAGCTTGGGGAGGGGCTCCTACAATGAGCAGTTCTTC.